The clone carrying this T cell receptor (beta chain) was counted only a few times. The CDR3 is made up of 16 amino acids. Germline V gene sequence: CDR1 SGHVS, CDR2 FNYEAQ. Trimming pared 1 base from V and 4 bases from J, leaving 13 bases between. The sample's time point: patch test 2, 6 weeks after DPC sensitization. As to treatment: therapeutic diphenylcyclopropenone sensitization with weekly scalp DPC. The study enrolled 18 to 70-year-old alopecia patients suitable for DPC. The sample comes from a study of human T cells and chemical hapten exposure. TCRdb re-analysed the RACE reads in MiXCR, keeping a single row per CDR3 protein. The table includes 42,000 or so distinct CDR3 sequences, about 8.9% detected once.

The rearrangement joins TRBV7-6 to TRBJ2-2, with D possibly being TRBD1 (5 bases). The source material was whole blood, sampled in connection with sensitization to the hapten diphenylcyclopropenone (DPC). This TCR was sampled from a woman aged 40 to 50 with alopecia areata. Some clones in this sample may be carry-over from other donors' samples. CDR3 sequence (DNA): TGTGCCAGCAGCTTAGAGCCCAGGGTGGGCACCGGGGAGCTGTTTTTT. This encodes CASSLEPRVGTGELFF.